This T cell receptor beta chain comes out of a study of regulatory T cells in long-lasting Graves disease. Study observations and caveats: Newly diagnosed Graves' patients exceeded persistent ones in TCR diversity. Persistent disease was characterized by preferential usage of TRBV28, TRBJ1-2 and TRBJ2-5. New patients shared 800 to 1,000 public clonotypes, and persistent patients shared more, with 2,741.

HTBI primers from iRepertoire and Arm-PCR of CDR3 regions yielded the TCR beta libraries. One entry per CDR3 protein, called by TCRdb with MiXCR from the multiplex PCR reads. In the table there are 390,000 or so distinct CDR3 sequences, 10% to 15% of which are singletons. The CDR3 loop spans 19 amino acids. V gave up 2 bases and J gave up 0 bases; unmatched junction bases: 9. CDR1 and CDR2 from the germline V gene are ENHRY and SYGVKD. For this clonotype: Its antigen remains unidentified.

The time point is: newly diagnosed GD, antithyroid drugs for less than 3 months. The TCR library used RNA extracted from PBMCs. These records were also assigned to another study, of T cells in Graves' hyperthyroidism and ophthalmopathy.

The specimen comprised peripheral blood mononuclear cells (PBMCs), sampled at new diagnosis, from a patient treated with antithyroid drugs. The chain recombines TRBV10-3 with TRBJ2-6; 8 bases map to TRBD1. This clonotype was obtained from a woman aged 18-35 years with Graves disease. CDR3 nucleotide sequence: TGTGCCATCAGTGAGGCGACAGGGGTCTCATCCTCTGGGGCCAACGTCCTGACTTTC. This gives the protein CAISEATGVSSSGANVLTF.